Sequencing of this T cell receptor (beta chain) was carried out in a study of blood T cells in healthy people across ages. General observations from the study: Researchers deemed the diversity estimates from one million T cells underestimates. Age advanced and TCR beta diversity per million T cells fell, roughly linearly.

Per germline, CDR1 MDHEN and CDR2 SYDVKM. The V and J ends lost 5 bases and 5 bases, in that order; junction bases with no gene match: 5. CDR3 length: 14 amino acids. The use of a sample-barcoded 5' primer and a J-beta primer mix characterized a second PCR of about 6 to 11 cycles. TCRdb reanalysed the 5' RACE reads using MiXCR and keeps one entry per CDR3 protein. The sample shows 660,000 or so distinct CDR3 sequences, around 54% of them seen only once. This clonotype was seen only once. Its antigen is as yet unknown. This TCR was recovered from a man aged 60 to 75 in good health. V usage is TRBV28 and J usage is TRBJ1-2, with 10 bases that match TRBD1. Source material: blood. This chain's CDR3 is CASSRQGARYGYTF. In DNA form, the CDR3 reads TGTGCCAGCAGTCGACAGGGGGCGAGGTATGGCTACACCTTC.